Below, 12 T cell receptor beta chains from the same sample are listed, as sequenced in a study of blood T cell repertoires in COVID-19. This table comes from immunoSEQ multiplex PCR, and its TCRdb copy is limited to in-frame clones, with some not included. The sample contains a few hundred thousand clones, about 90% of which appear only once. The sample comprised peripheral blood. These receptors originate from a woman aged 25 to 45 with COVID-19, enrolled during active disease.

The chain couples TRBV7-2 to TRBJ2-1; unclear D gene. The V end was cut by 5 bases, the J end by 3 bases, with 8 bases between. The V gene's germline CDR1 is SGHTA and CDR2 FQGNSA. The CDR3 has 13 residues. DNA of the CDR3: TGTGCCAGCAGCCGAGAGTACTACAATGAGCAGTTCTTC. Residues: CASSREYYNEQFF.

The gene calls are TRBV5-4 and TRBJ1-2; tentatively, D is TRBD1 (6 bases). V was clipped by 4 bases and J by 4 bases, with 17 bases between them. Germline V gene data show CDR1 as SGHNT and CDR2 as YYREEE (reference sequence). CDR3 size: 15 residues. The CDR3 nucleotides read TGTGCCAGCAGCACCCCCGGGGGGGCTGGCTATGGCTACACCTTC. It encodes CASSTPGGAGYGYTF.

The chain couples TRBV19 to TRBJ2-7, with 7 bases aligning to TRBD1. Per germline, CDR1 LNHDA and CDR2 SQIVND (reference sequence). V lost 5 bases, J lost 9 bases, and 7 bases stayed unmatched. The CDR3 is 12 residues long. The CDR3, as DNA: TGTGCCAGTAGTGGTCGGACAGGTTTGCAGTACGTC. Translating it yields CASSGRTGLQYV.

This clone was detected only once. The CDR3 DNA reads TGTGCCAGCAGACTGGACAGGGGTTCCGGAAACACCATATATTTT. It encodes CASRLDRGSGNTIYF. The gene calls are TRBV2 and TRBJ1-3; 9 positions agree with TRBD1. Germline loops: CDR1 SNHLY, CDR2 FYNNEI. The CDR3 has 15 amino acids. V was clipped by 6 bases and J by 4 bases; unmatched bases: 7.

This rearrangement joins TRBV7-6 to TRBJ2-3; D ambiguous. Trimming left V 4 bases short and J 0 bases short, with 14 bases between. CDR1 and CDR2 from the germline V gene are SGHVS and FNYEAQ. CDR3 size: 16 residues. The CDR3 coding sequence is TGTGCCAGCAGCTCCCAGGCCTCGGCGAGCACAGATACGCAGTATTTT. This translates into CASSSQASASTDTQYF.

The chain employs TRBV9 and TRBJ1-2; D is perhaps TRBD1 (6 bases). The V gene's germline CDR1 is SGDLS and CDR2 YYNGEE. The CDR3 sequence is 14 residues long. Trimming shortened V by 4 bases and J by 0 bases, and 10 bases separated the two germline ends. The CDR3 sequence: CASSHRESNYGYTF. The DNA of the CDR3 is TGTGCCAGCAGCCACAGGGAGTCTAACTATGGCTACACCTTC.

The J gene is TRBJ2-6, the V gene TRBV19, with 8 positions matching TRBD1. The V gene end was trimmed by 4 bases and the J gene end by 1 base; junction bases not matched to a gene: 9. Germline loops: CDR1 LNHDA, CDR2 SQIVND (reference sequence). The CDR3 covers 18 residues. CDR3 sequence (DNA): TGTGCCAGTAGTACGGACAGGGCTAAGGTATCTGGGGCCAACGTCCTGACTTTC. Translated: CASSTDRAKVSGANVLTF.

The gene calls are TRBV6-5 and TRBJ1-6; possible D gene TRBD1, 5 bases. The germline CDR1 and CDR2 sequences are MNHEY and SVGAGI. CDR3 size: 14 residues. Trimming stripped 7 bases from V and 9 bases from J, with 16 bases between. The CDR3 DNA reads as TGTGCCAGCACCCCAAGGCAGGGTGGTTCACCCCTCCACTTT. It specifies CASTPRQGGSPLHF.

This sequence joins TRBV30 and TRBJ1-1, with TRBD1 as a possible D gene (5 bases). Trimming shortened V by 0 bases and J by 4 bases, and 9 bases separated the two germline ends. CDR1 and CDR2 (germline): GTSNPN, SVGIG (reference sequence). This CDR3 has 13 residues. CDR3 loop: CAWSVYGGTEAFF. The CDR3 DNA reads as TGTGCCTGGAGTGTTTACGGGGGCACTGAAGCTTTCTTT. Complete variable domain (other parts from reference TRBV30 and TRBJ1-1): SQTIHQWPATLVQPVGSPLSLECTVEGTSNPNLYWYRQAAGRGLQLLFYSVGIGQISSEVPQNLSASRPQDRQFILSSKKLLLSDSGFYLCAWSVYGGTEAFFGQGTRLTVV.

This clone has more than one count but fewer than ten. The chain is built from TRBV6-5 and TRBJ1-2, with D perhaps TRBD1 (6 bases). Germline V gene lookup returns CDR1 MNHEY and CDR2 SVGAGI. The CDR3 has 12 residues. V lost 6 bases and J lost 5, with 10 bases in between. CDR3 amino acids: CASRQGDYGYTF. DNA of the CDR3: TGTGCCAGCAGACAGGGAGATTATGGCTACACCTTC.

The V and J genes are TRBV2 and TRBJ1-5; TRBD1 aligns across 8 bases. J was trimmed by 2 bases and V by 5 bases; bases with no gene match: 5. The CDR3 length is 15 residues. From germline, CDR1 is SNHLY and CDR2 FYNNEI. The CDR3: CASSNGQGGNQPQHF. DNA of the CDR3: TGTGCCAGCAGTAATGGACAGGGCGGCAATCAGCCCCAGCATTTT.

The chain uses TRBV7-3 and TRBJ2-3; TRBD2 is a possible D gene (6 bases). Germline lookup yields CDR1 SGHTA and CDR2 FQGTGA. V lost 2 bases and J 2 bases, leaving 14 bases between the germline ends. CDR3 size: 16 residues. The CDR3 region has the DNA TGTGCCAGCAGCTTAGCGGGGCCCGGTACCACAGATACGCAGTATTTT. Translating gives CASSLAGPGTTDTQYF.